A selection of T cell receptor beta chains follows, all from one sample in a study of human T cells and chemical hapten exposure. From the RACE reads, TCRdb called clonotypes with MiXCR, one entry per CDR3 protein. This table has 100,000 to 120,000 distinct CDR3 sequences, less than 40% appearing once. Sample: whole blood, taken in connection with sensitization to the hapten diphenylcyclopropenone (DPC). All receptors come from a middle-aged man with alopecia areata. Some clones in this sample may be carry-over from other donors' samples. The CDR3 runs from the conserved cysteine through the conserved F or W. Each record gives: CDR3 protein, D gene, J gene, V gene. D genes are given only for firm matches.

CDR3 protein: CASSRDRGIYNEQFF; D gene: TRBD1; J gene: TRBJ2-1; V gene: TRBV2
CDR3 protein: CASSFRQGVNTEAFF; D gene: .; J gene: TRBJ1-1; V gene: TRBV12-3/TRBV12-4
CDR3 protein: CASSPDGVPGNIQYF; D gene: .; J gene: TRBJ2-4; V gene: TRBV7-2
CDR3 protein: CSARDKNTEAFF; D gene: .; J gene: TRBJ1-1; V gene: TRBV20-1
CDR3 protein: CASSARESNQPQHF; D gene: .; J gene: TRBJ1-5; V gene: TRBV5-5
CDR3 protein: CAISGLRASSDTQYF; D gene: .; J gene: TRBJ2-3; V gene: TRBV10-3
CDR3 protein: CASSRTRYTEAFF; D gene: .; J gene: TRBJ1-1; V gene: TRBV7-2
CDR3 protein: CASSLGSTRGSQETQYF; D gene: TRBD2; J gene: TRBJ2-5; V gene: TRBV7-9
CDR3 protein: CSVLSGAKNIQYF; D gene: .; J gene: TRBJ2-4; V gene: TRBV29-1
CDR3 protein: CASSVPVGGGGSEKLFF; D gene: TRBD1; J gene: TRBJ1-4; V gene: TRBV9
CDR3 protein: CASSREVGGYNQPQHF; D gene: .; J gene: TRBJ1-5; V gene: TRBV4-3
CDR3 protein: CASKGTGVEKLFF; D gene: TRBD1; J gene: TRBJ1-4; V gene: TRBV12-3/TRBV12-4
CDR3 protein: CASKGLAGVRNIQYF; D gene: TRBD2; J gene: TRBJ2-4; V gene: TRBV2
CDR3 protein: CSVEVQGNEKLFF; D gene: .; J gene: TRBJ1-4; V gene: TRBV29-1
CDR3 protein: CASSSTLIDTQYF; D gene: .; J gene: TRBJ2-3; V gene: TRBV6-5
CDR3 protein: CASSLSGITEAFF; D gene: .; J gene: TRBJ1-1; V gene: TRBV5-4
CDR3 protein: CASSLKGNTEAFF; D gene: .; J gene: TRBJ1-1; V gene: TRBV27
CDR3 protein: CASSRRWSQGDVKLFF; D gene: .; J gene: TRBJ1-4; V gene: TRBV18
CDR3 protein: CASSYSSRLAGQETQYF; D gene: TRBD2; J gene: TRBJ2-5; V gene: TRBV6-2/TRBV6-3
CDR3 protein: CASSYSNTGELFF; D gene: .; J gene: TRBJ2-2; V gene: TRBV6-6
CDR3 protein: CASTQPGHEQYF; D gene: .; J gene: TRBJ2-7; V gene: TRBV7-6
CDR3 protein: CASSLGGRADTQYF; D gene: .; J gene: TRBJ2-3; V gene: TRBV11-1
CDR3 protein: CASSPPTDTQYF; D gene: .; J gene: TRBJ2-3; V gene: TRBV6-5
CDR3 protein: CASSFRDTEAFF; D gene: .; J gene: TRBJ1-1; V gene: TRBV5-5
CDR3 protein: CASSFGRDVSYEQYF; D gene: .; J gene: TRBJ2-7; V gene: TRBV27
CDR3 protein: CASSYWRPSTDTQYF; D gene: .; J gene: TRBJ2-3; V gene: TRBV6-6
CDR3 protein: CASSQQRGRTGYF; D gene: TRBD2; J gene: TRBJ2-7; V gene: TRBV18
CDR3 protein: CSAWEQSTGELFF; D gene: .; J gene: TRBJ2-2; V gene: TRBV29-1
CDR3 protein: CSAIPLAVSTDTQYF; D gene: TRBD2; J gene: TRBJ2-3; V gene: TRBV20-1
CDR3 protein: CSGQGPDIYGYTF; D gene: .; J gene: TRBJ1-2; V gene: TRBV29-1
CDR3 protein: CASSPVGTGDNEQYF; D gene: TRBD1; J gene: TRBJ2-7; V gene: TRBV5-1
CDR3 protein: CASSALGAQSGYTF; D gene: .; J gene: TRBJ1-2; V gene: TRBV12-3/TRBV12-4
CDR3 protein: CASSQEVNRPGLNTEAFF; D gene: .; J gene: TRBJ1-1; V gene: TRBV14
CDR3 protein: CASSSKAGSGANVLTF; D gene: .; J gene: TRBJ2-6; V gene: TRBV7-9
CDR3 protein: CASSAQGPAGVNTEAFF; D gene: .; J gene: TRBJ1-1; V gene: TRBV28
CDR3 protein: CASSAQGNTEAFF; D gene: .; J gene: TRBJ1-1; V gene: TRBV7-3
CDR3 protein: CASSHPEGVSRTQYF; D gene: .; J gene: TRBJ2-3; V gene: TRBV7-9
CDR3 protein: CSVKTGDTEAFF; D gene: TRBD1; J gene: TRBJ1-1; V gene: TRBV29-1
CDR3 protein: CASSLGTGLRGNQPQHF; D gene: .; J gene: TRBJ1-5; V gene: TRBV28
CDR3 protein: CASSPRDLGQPQHF; D gene: .; J gene: TRBJ1-5; V gene: TRBV5-5
CDR3 protein: CSVGPTGLHTGELFF; D gene: TRBD1; J gene: TRBJ2-2; V gene: TRBV29-1
CDR3 protein: CASSHEAASGSYEQYF; D gene: TRBD2; J gene: TRBJ2-7; V gene: TRBV4-2
CDR3 protein: CASSLGTANEQYF; D gene: .; J gene: TRBJ2-3; V gene: TRBV12-3/TRBV12-4
CDR3 protein: CASSQSTTSGTYNEQFF; D gene: TRBD2; J gene: TRBJ2-1; V gene: TRBV4-2
CDR3 protein: CASSSGGRLAGTDTQYF; D gene: TRBD2; J gene: TRBJ2-3; V gene: TRBV7-3
CDR3 protein: CASSVPTSGMGTDTQYF; D gene: TRBD2; J gene: TRBJ2-3; V gene: TRBV7-8
CDR3 protein: CASSQDPLGAGGPKTQYF; D gene: TRBD2; J gene: TRBJ2-5; V gene: TRBV4-2
CDR3 protein: CSVMGGASEKLFF; D gene: .; J gene: TRBJ1-4; V gene: TRBV29-1
CDR3 protein: CASSSGRTNWPQHF; D gene: .; J gene: TRBJ1-5; V gene: TRBV12-3/TRBV12-4
CDR3 protein: CASSSSGQANTIYF; D gene: TRBD1; J gene: TRBJ1-3; V gene: TRBV6-5
CDR3 protein: CASSQDEAAFTDTQYF; D gene: .; J gene: TRBJ2-3; V gene: TRBV4-3
CDR3 protein: CASMAFFGEKLFF; D gene: .; J gene: TRBJ1-4; V gene: TRBV6-5
CDR3 protein: CASSLGDRGYSTDTQYF; D gene: TRBD1; J gene: TRBJ2-3; V gene: TRBV13
CDR3 protein: CASSLTGKGTEAFF; D gene: .; J gene: TRBJ1-1; V gene: TRBV5-1
CDR3 protein: CASSFNSVRTDTQYF; D gene: .; J gene: TRBJ2-3; V gene: TRBV12-3/TRBV12-4
CDR3 protein: CASSLGLFGTEQYF; D gene: .; J gene: TRBJ2-7; V gene: TRBV13
CDR3 protein: CASGLGPYEQFF; D gene: .; J gene: TRBJ2-1; V gene: TRBV12-3/TRBV12-4
CDR3 protein: CAISNHSQGFGYTF; D gene: .; J gene: TRBJ1-2; V gene: TRBV10-3
CDR3 protein: CAWSGLQNTGELFF; D gene: .; J gene: TRBJ2-2; V gene: TRBV30
CDR3 protein: CASKVPGMWNEQFF; D gene: .; J gene: TRBJ2-1; V gene: TRBV6-2/TRBV6-3